A selection of T cell receptor beta chains follows, all from one sample in a study of tumor-infiltrating T cells and Merkel cell polyomavirus. The repertoire was sequenced with immunoSEQ multiplex PCR; TCRdb's copy has only in-frame clones and lacks some. The sample carries 20,000 to 30,000 clones, around nine tenths recorded once. Source material: lymph node tissue. All receptors derive from a man aged 45-65 years with Merkel cell carcinoma. The CDR3 runs from the conserved cysteine through the conserved F or W. The D gene is left open where the match is weak. Where a row states a size, it is once, few, many or the class of an expanded clone; other rows omit it.

d_gene	v_gene	abundance	j_gene	CDR3aa	CDR3nt
-	TRBV7-6	once	TRBJ2-4	CASRKSLAKNIQYF	TGTGCCAGCAGGAAATCACTAGCCAAAAACATTCAGTACTTC
TRBD1	TRBV28	few	TRBJ2-5	CASSFRTQGANGETQYF	TGTGCCAGCAGTTTCCGTACACAGGGGGCTAACGGGGAGACCCAGTACTTC
TRBD2	TRBV7-2	once	TRBJ2-4	CASSLGAGGENIQYF	TGTGCCAGCAGCCTAGGGGCGGGGGGGGAAAACATTCAGTACTTC
-	TRBV25-1	-	TRBJ2-1	CASSPLSENNEQFF	TGTGCCAGCAGTCCTTTGTCAGAAAACAATGAGCAGTTCTTC
-	TRBV30	-	TRBJ2-7	CACQGTIKGEQYF	TGTGCCTGCCAGGGGACAATTAAAGGCGAGCAGTACTTC
TRBD2	TRBV27	-	TRBJ2-5	CASSRKRGGWETQYF	TGTGCCAGCAGCAGAAAGCGGGGGGGCTGGGAGACCCAGTACTTC
TRBD1	TRBV7-2	-	TRBJ2-1	CASSLKPGQLGDNEQFF	TGTGCCAGCAGCCTCAAACCGGGACAGCTCGGGGACAATGAGCAGTTCTTC
TRBD1	TRBV5-1	-	TRBJ2-3	CASSSLVLTGLTDTQYF	TGCGCCAGCAGCTCCCTCGTGCTGACAGGGTTAACAGATACGCAGTATTTT
TRBD2	TRBV13	-	TRBJ2-4	CASSLEASGRNIQYF	TGTGCCAGCAGCTTAGAGGCTAGCGGGAGAAACATTCAGTACTTC
-	TRBV19	few	TRBJ2-3	CASSMAVLSTDTQYF	TGTGCCAGTAGTATGGCTGTCCTCTCCACAGATACGCAGTATTTT
-	TRBV18	-	TRBJ2-7	CASSSLPGRLGGEVDEQYF	TGTGCCAGCTCATCCCTACCTGGCCGATTAGGGGGAGAGGTCGACGAGCAGTACTTC
-	TRBV9	-	TRBJ2-7	CASSVADTPYEQYF	TGTGCCAGCAGCGTAGCCGACACCCCCTACGAGCAGTACTTC
TRBD1	TRBV7-2	-	TRBJ2-5	CASSRTGKVGETQYF	TGTGCCAGCAGTCGGACAGGGAAAGTGGGGGAGACCCAGTACTTC
-	TRBV5-4	-	TRBJ2-3	CASRSQGGAWDTQYF	TGTGCCAGCAGGTCACAGGGGGGGGCTTGGGATACGCAGTATTTT
-	TRBV28	-	TRBJ1-5	CASSLARGRVSNQPQHF	TGTGCCAGCAGTTTGGCCCGGGGGAGGGTTAGCAATCAGCCCCAGCATTTT
-	TRBV5-1	-	TRBJ2-7	CASSLVGETYEQYF	TGCGCCAGCAGCTTGGTTGGGGAGACCTACGAGCAGTACTTC